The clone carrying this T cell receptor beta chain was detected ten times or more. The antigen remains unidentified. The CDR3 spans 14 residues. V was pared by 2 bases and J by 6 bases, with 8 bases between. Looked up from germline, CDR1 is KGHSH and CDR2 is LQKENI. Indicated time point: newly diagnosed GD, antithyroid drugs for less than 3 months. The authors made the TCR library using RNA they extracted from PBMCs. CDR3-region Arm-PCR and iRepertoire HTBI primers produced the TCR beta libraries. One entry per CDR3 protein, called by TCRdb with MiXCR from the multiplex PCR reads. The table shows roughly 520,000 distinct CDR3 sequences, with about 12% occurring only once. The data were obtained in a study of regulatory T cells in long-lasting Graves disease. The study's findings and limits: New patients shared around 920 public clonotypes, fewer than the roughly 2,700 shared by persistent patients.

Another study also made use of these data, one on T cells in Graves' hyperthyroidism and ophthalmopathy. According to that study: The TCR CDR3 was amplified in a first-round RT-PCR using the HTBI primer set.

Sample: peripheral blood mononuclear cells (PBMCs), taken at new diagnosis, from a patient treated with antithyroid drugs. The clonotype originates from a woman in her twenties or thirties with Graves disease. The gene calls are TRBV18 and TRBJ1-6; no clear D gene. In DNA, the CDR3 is TGTGCCAGCTCACCAGAGACGGCTAATTCACCCCTCCACTTT. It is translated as CASSPETANSPLHF.